This T cell receptor beta chain was sequenced for a study of T cell responses to AZD1222 COVID-19 vaccine. Germline CDR1 is MRHNA and CDR2 is SNTAGT. V was cut by 11 bases and J by 0 bases, with 15 bases left in between. CDR3 length: 14 residues. Libraries were prepared by immunoSEQ multiplex PCR; TCRdb keeps only in-frame clonotypes and omits some of them. The profile covers about 110,000 clones, with roughly 90% appearing a single time and approximately 4.5% taken by the ten largest. Concerning this clone itself: Its specificity is not known.

Findings of the study overall: Increases in Spike-specific TCR breadth and depth were seen after two AZD1222 doses. Baseline testing showed seropositivity in only six or seven AZD1222 recipients.

Sample: peripheral blood, taken on day 0 of AZD1222 vaccination. This TCR came from an adult in good health. V usage is TRBV6-4 and J usage is TRBJ2-3, with unresolved D. The CDR3 loop reads CASRPNPSTDTQYF. The CDR3 DNA follows: TGTGCCTCCCGACCCAATCCTAGCACAGATACGCAGTATTTT.